The sequence of this T cell receptor (beta chain) was determined in a study of blood T cells in healthy people across ages. Regarding the study as a whole: A conclusive naive versus antigen-experienced comparison was prevented by the unsorted PBMCs. Samples with more naive T cells showed higher observed beta diversity.

A remark on this clonotype: Its antigen is unknown.

CDR1 is LGHDT, CDR2 YNNKEL, per germline (reference sequence). V shed 2 bases and J 3 bases; nucleotides not matched to a gene: 4. The CDR3 consists of 14 residues. Combining a sample-barcoded 5' primer with a J-beta primer mix, a second PCR ran for about 7 to 11 cycles. CDR3-containing paired-end reads numbered at least 2.5 million in each sample. A single record per CDR3 protein comes from TCRdb applying MiXCR to the 5' RACE reads. The sample yields more than 1,400,000 distinct CDR3 sequences, approximately 38% seen once. V and J are TRBV3-1 and TRBJ2-7; 7 bases are a match to TRBD2. This sequence was found in a woman aged 18-30 years in good health. Input material: blood. The CDR3 nucleotides are TGTGCCAGCAGCCAAATCGGACTAGACTACGAGCAGTACTTC. It is translated as CASSQIGLDYEQYF.